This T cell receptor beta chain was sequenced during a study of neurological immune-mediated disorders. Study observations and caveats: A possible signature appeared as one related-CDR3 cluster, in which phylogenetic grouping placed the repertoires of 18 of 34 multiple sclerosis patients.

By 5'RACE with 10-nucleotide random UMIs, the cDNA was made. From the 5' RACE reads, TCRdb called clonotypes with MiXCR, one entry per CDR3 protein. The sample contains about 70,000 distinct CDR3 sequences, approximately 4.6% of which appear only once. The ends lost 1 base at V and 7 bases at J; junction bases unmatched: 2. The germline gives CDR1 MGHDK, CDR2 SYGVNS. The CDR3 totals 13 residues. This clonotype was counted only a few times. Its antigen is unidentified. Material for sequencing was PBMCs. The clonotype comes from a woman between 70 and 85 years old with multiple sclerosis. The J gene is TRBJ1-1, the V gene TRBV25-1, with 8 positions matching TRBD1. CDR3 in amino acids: CASSEWGTGEAFF. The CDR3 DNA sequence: TGTGCCAGCAGTGAATGGGGGACAGGTGAAGCTTTCTTT. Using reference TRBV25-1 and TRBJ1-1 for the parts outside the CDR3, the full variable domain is EADIYQTPRYLVIGTGKKITLECSQTMGHDKMYWYQQDPGMELHLIHYSYGVNSTEKGDLSSESTVSRIRTEHFPLTLESARPSHTSQYLCASSEWGTGEAFFGQGTRLTVV.